The present TCR beta chain was sequenced within a study of CD8+CD57+ T cells in acquired aplastic anemia. As for the study in general: DNA per sorted CD4+ or CD8+ sample ranged 0.2 to 27.4 ug, averaging 3.2 ug.

Turning to this clonotype: The antigen remains unidentified.

The CDR3 is 10 amino acids. Trimming shortened V by 3 bases and J by 8 bases, and 5 bases separated the two germline ends. Germline V gives CDR1 DFQATT, CDR2 SNEGSKA (reference sequence). It was genomic DNA that served as the template for profiling TCR beta VDJ and CDR3. TCRdb used MiXCR to reprocess the reads, holding one entry per CDR3 protein. Of around 150,000 distinct CDR3 sequences in the sample, 70% to 75% are singletons; the top ten hold around 45%. Overall study results and limits: Roughly 27 shared CD8+ CDR3s appeared highly expressed within patients' immunodominant clones.

Sequenced patients had shown CD8+CD57+ cell expansion by flow cytometry. Patients uniformly had severe acquired aplastic anemia. This chain links TRBV20-1 with TRBJ2-1; no definite D call. Sequencing was performed on sorted CD4+, CD8+, or CD8+CD57+ T cells (not recorded which) from PBMCs. This clonotype was obtained from a human donor with aplastic anemia. CDR3 nucleotide sequence: TGCAGTGCTAGGGGCGATGAGCAGTTCTTC. As protein: CSARGDEQFF.